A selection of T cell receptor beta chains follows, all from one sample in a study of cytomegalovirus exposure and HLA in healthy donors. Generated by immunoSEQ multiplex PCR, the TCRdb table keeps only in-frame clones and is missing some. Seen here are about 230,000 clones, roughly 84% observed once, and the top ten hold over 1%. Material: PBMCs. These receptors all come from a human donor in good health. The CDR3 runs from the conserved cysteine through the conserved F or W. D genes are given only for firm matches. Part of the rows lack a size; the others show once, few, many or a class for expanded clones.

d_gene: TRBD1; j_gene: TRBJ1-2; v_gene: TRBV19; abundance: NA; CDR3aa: CASTWGTGGTYGYTF; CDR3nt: TGTGCCAGTACATGGGGGACAGGAGGGACCTATGGCTACACCTTC
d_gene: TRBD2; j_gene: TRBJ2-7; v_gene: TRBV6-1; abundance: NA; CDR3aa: CASSEEISGLIYEQYF; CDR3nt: TGTGCCAGCAGTGAAGAGATTAGCGGGCTAATCTACGAGCAGTACTTC
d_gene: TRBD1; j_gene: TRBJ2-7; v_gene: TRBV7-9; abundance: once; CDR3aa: CASSSRTGTYEQYF; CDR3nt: TGTGCCAGCAGCTCCAGGACAGGGACCTACGAGCAGTACTTC
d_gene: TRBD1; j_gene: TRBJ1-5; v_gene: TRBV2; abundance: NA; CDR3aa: CASSGDRGTRQPQHF; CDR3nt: TGTGCCAGCAGTGGGGACAGGGGAACTAGGCAGCCCCAGCATTTT
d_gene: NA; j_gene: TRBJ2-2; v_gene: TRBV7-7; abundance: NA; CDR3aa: CASSPQGVANTGELFF; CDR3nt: TGTGCTAGCAGCCCTCAGGGTGTGGCGAACACCGGGGAGCTGTTTTTT
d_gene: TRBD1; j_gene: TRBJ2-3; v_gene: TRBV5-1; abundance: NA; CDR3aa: CASSHGPAGTASTDTQYF; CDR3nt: TGCGCCAGCAGCCACGGACCAGCCGGGACAGCTAGCACAGATACGCAGTATTTT
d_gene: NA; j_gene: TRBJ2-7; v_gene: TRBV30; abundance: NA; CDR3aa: CAWTGSDSHYEQYF; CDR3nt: TGTGCCTGGACCGGATCGGACAGCCACTACGAGCAGTACTTC
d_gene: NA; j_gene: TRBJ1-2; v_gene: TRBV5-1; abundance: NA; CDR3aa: CASSSGVYGYTF; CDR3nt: TGCGCCAGCAGCTCGGGGGTCTATGGCTACACCTTC
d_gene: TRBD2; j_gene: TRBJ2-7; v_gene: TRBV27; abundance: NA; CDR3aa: CASSPRLAGSYEQYF; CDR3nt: TGTGCCAGCAGTCCCCGACTAGCGGGCTCGTACGAGCAGTACTTC
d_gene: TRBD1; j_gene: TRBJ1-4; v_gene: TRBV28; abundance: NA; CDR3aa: CASGQGREKLFF; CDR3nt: TGTGCCAGCGGACAGGGTAGAGAAAAACTGTTTTTT